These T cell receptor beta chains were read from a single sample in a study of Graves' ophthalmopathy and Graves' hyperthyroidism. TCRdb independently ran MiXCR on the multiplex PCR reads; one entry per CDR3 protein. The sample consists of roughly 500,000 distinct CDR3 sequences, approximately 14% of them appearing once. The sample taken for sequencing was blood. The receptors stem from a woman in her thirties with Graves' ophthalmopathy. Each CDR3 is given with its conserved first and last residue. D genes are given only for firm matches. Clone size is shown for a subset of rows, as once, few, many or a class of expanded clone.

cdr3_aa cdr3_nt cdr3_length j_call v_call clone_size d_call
CASNPNRGLKTQYF TGTGCCAGCAACCCAAATCGGGGTTTGAAGACCCAGTACTTC 14 TRBJ2-5 TRBV28 many NA
CASRPGTGALRQPQHF TGTGCCAGCCGTCCCGGGACAGGGGCTTTAAGGCAGCCCCAGCATTTT 16 TRBJ1-5 TRBV6-1 many TRBD1
CAITRHRDSTNYGYTF TGTGCCATCACCCGCCATAGGGATTCCACTAACTATGGCTACACCTTC 16 TRBJ1-2 TRBV10-3 many NA
CASSYSGQSEAFF TGTGCCAGCAGTTACTCTGGCCAGTCTGAAGCTTTCTTT 13 TRBJ1-1 TRBV6-5 once NA
CASTSQGPYGYTF TGTGCCAGCACCTCCCAGGGCCCCTATGGCTACACCTTC 13 TRBJ1-2 TRBV7-9 few NA
CATSRGGLEGRANYGYTF TGTGCCACCAGCAGAGGGGGGTTGGAAGGCCGGGCTAACTATGGCTACACCTTC 18 TRBJ1-2 TRBV15 many NA
CASSYVTDDFF TGTGCCAGCAGTTACGTCACTGATGATTTCTTT 11 TRBJ1-1 TRBV6-5 NA NA
CSARDRTGPIQETQYF TGCAGTGCTAGAGATAGGACAGGGCCAATCCAAGAGACCCAGTACTTC 16 TRBJ2-5 TRBV20-1 few TRBD1
CASSYGLAGVATQYF TGTGCCAGCAGTTACGGACTAGCGGGAGTAGCGACCCAGTACTTC 15 TRBJ2-5 TRBV6-2/TRBV6-3 many TRBD2
CASSFIRDSSPLHF TGTGCCAGCAGTTTCATCCGGGACAGCTCACCCCTCCACTTT 14 TRBJ1-6 TRBV6-5 many TRBD1
CASSHRRDSYGYTF TGTGCCAGCAGCCACCGCAGGGATAGCTATGGCTACACCTTC 14 TRBJ1-2 TRBV6-5 many NA
CASSSREEPTGELFF TGTGCCAGCAGTTCGCGGGAGGAACCCACCGGGGAGCTGTTTTTT 15 TRBJ2-2 TRBV28 many TRBD2
CASSQDYGTGELFF TGTGCCAGCAGCCAAGATTACGGGACCGGGGAGCTGTTTTTT 14 TRBJ2-2 TRBV3-1 few NA
CASSFLDGNTEAFF TGTGCCAGCAGTTTTTTGGACGGGAACACTGAAGCTTTCTTT 14 TRBJ1-1 TRBV28 many NA
CASSLVWVTTYDQYF TGTGCCAGCAGCTTAGTGTGGGTCACCACCTACGATCAGTACTTC 15 TRBJ2-7 TRBV7-2 few NA
CSAPTSGSFLFSYEQYF TGCAGTGCACCGACTAGCGGGAGTTTCCTTTTCTCCTACGAGCAGTACTTC 17 TRBJ2-7 TRBV20-1 many TRBD2
CAIGASYEQYF TGTGCGATAGGGGCTTCCTACGAGCAGTACTTC 11 TRBJ2-7 TRBV6-1 many NA
CASSLWGQPHEQYF TGTGCCAGCAGTTTGTGGGGACAGCCCCACGAGCAGTACTTC 14 TRBJ2-7 TRBV27 many TRBD1
CASSLTENQPQHF TGTGCCAGCAGCTTGACAGAAAATCAGCCCCAGCATTTT 13 TRBJ1-5 TRBV12-3/TRBV12-4 many NA
CASSEETGSWWANYGYTF TGTGCCAGCAGTGAAGAAACAGGGAGTTGGTGGGCCAACTATGGCTACACCTTC 18 TRBJ1-2 TRBV6-1 many NA
CASSPSSGLAANIKYF TGTGCCAGCAGTCCCTCTTCCGGCCTAGCGGCGAACATTAAGTACTTC 16 TRBJ2-4 TRBV6-1 many TRBD2
CASSHQGDDTEAFF TGTGCCAGCAGCCATCAGGGGGACGACACTGAAGCTTTCTTT 14 TRBJ1-1 TRBV13 many TRBD1
CASSLGQRHGYTF TGCGCCAGCAGCTTGGGTCAAAGGCATGGCTACACCTTC 13 TRBJ1-2 TRBV5-1 few NA
CASSFGQTNYGYTF TGTGCCAGCAGTTTCGGACAGACGAACTATGGCTACACCTTC 14 TRBJ1-2 TRBV27 many NA